One sample yielded the 24 T cell receptor beta chains listed below, sequenced in a study of Graves' ophthalmopathy and Graves' hyperthyroidism. RNA transcripts yielded amplified TCR beta CDR3 regions. The library came from an HTBI-primed first-round RT-PCR and a second-round multiplex PCR. TCRdb itself ran the multiplex PCR reads through MiXCR, one entry per CDR3 protein. The sample records about 480,000 distinct CDR3 sequences, about 15% being singletons. Material for sequencing was blood. Every receptor here comes from a woman between 25 and 40 years old with Graves' ophthalmopathy.

In regard to this clonotype: A read error may account for a junction end that differs from germline. CDR3 residues: CSARDGRDKNIKYF. Here the CDR3 DNA reads TGCAGTGCTAGAGACGGTAGAGACAAAAACATTAAGTACTTC. V is TRBV20-1 and J is TRBJ2-4, with D hard to call. CDR3 length: 14 residues. The germline gives CDR1 DFQATT, CDR2 SNEGSKA (reference sequence).

This clonotype has ten or more counts. J is TRBJ1-1 and V is TRBV6-5; D perhaps matches TRBD1 (5 bases). This CDR3 region has 12 residues. Germline CDR1 reads MNHEY; CDR2 reads SVGAGI. V was trimmed by 6 bases and J by 4 bases, leaving 9 bases between them. In nucleotides, the CDR3 is TGTGCCAGCAGGATGGGGGGCACTGAAGCTTTCTTT. Translation: CASRMGGTEAFF.

This clonotype was seen repeatedly, ten times or more. This chain uses TRBV10-3 with TRBJ1-1; 7 nucleotides align to TRBD1. CDR3 length: 14 residues. V lost 4 bases and J lost 4; bases outside the gene matches: 6. From germline, CDR1 is ENHRY and CDR2 SYGVKD. The chain's CDR3 is CAISVKGAGTEAFF. The DNA of the CDR3 is TGTGCCATCAGTGTAAAGGGGGCGGGCACTGAAGCTTTCTTT.

This clonotype has a count of ten or more. The chain combines TRBV28 with TRBJ1-6; 9 nucleotides line up with TRBD1. Germline CDR1 MDHEN, CDR2 SYDVKM. V was pared by 6 bases and J by 5 bases, with 8 bases of the junction left unmatched. The CDR3 covers 16 residues. DNA for the CDR3: TGTGCCAGCAGATCCGACGGGACAGGGAATAATTCACCCCTCCACTTT. Translated, it gives CASRSDGTGNNSPLHF.

This clonotype was observed at least ten times. The rearrangement joins TRBV15 to TRBJ2-7; D is possibly TRBD1 or TRBD2 (6 bases each). V gave up 5 bases and J gave up 0 bases, with 14 bases separating them. Germline CDR1 and CDR2: LNHNV and YYDKDF (reference sequence). CDR3 length: 15 residues. The CDR3 loop is CATSRGGLASYEQYF. For the CDR3, the DNA is TGTGCCACCAGCCGAGGGGGGCTAGCCTCCTACGAGCAGTACTTC.

This clonotype was seen ten or more times. This chain connects TRBV6-1 to TRBJ2-5; TRBD2 matches 7 bases. CDR1 and CDR2 from the germline V gene are MNHNS and SASEGT. This CDR3 spans 14 amino acids. The V and J ends lost 6 bases and 0 bases, in that order; junction bases with no gene match: 4. CDR3 in DNA: TGTGCCAGCAGGCGAGGGACTAACCAAGAGACCCAGTACTTC. Its protein product is CASRRGTNQETQYF.

This clonotype was seen at least ten times. This chain connects TRBV28 to TRBJ2-4, with 11 bases fitting TRBD2. CDR1 and CDR2 from the germline V gene are MDHEN and SYDVKM. V was pared by 5 bases and J by 4 bases, with 4 bases of the junction left unmatched. The CDR3 loop spans 15 amino acids. Here the CDR3 reads CASSALAGGKNIQYF. The CDR3 nucleotides read TGTGCCAGCAGTGCCCTAGCGGGGGGAAAAAACATTCAGTACTTC.

The gene calls are TRBV5-1 and TRBJ1-1; the match to TRBD1 covers 12 bases. The V and J ends lost 2 bases and 5 bases, in that order; junction bases with no gene match: 7. Per germline, CDR1 SGHRS and CDR2 YFSETQ. The CDR3 sequence is 16 residues long. CDR3 protein: CASSLSGTGGQTEAFF. CDR3 nucleotide sequence: TGCGCCAGCAGCTTATCCGGGACAGGGGGCCAGACTGAAGCTTTCTTT. The full variable domain, completed using reference TRBV5-1 and TRBJ1-1, is KAGVTQTPRYLIKTRGQQVTLSCSPISGHRSVSWYQQTPGQGLQFLFEYFSETQRNKGNFPGRFSGRQFSNSRSEMNVSTLELGDSALYLCASSLSGTGGQTEAFFGQGTRLTVV.

This clonotype was detected many times. The V and J genes are TRBV6-5 and TRBJ1-1; the D is unclear. The CDR3 runs 13 residues. In germline, CDR1 is MNHEY, CDR2 SVGAGI. Between the trimmed V and J ends, which lost 2 bases and 4 bases, there was a span of 8 bases. The CDR3 sequence: CASSYQVGTEAFF. As DNA, the CDR3 is TGTGCCAGCAGTTACCAAGTTGGCACTGAAGCTTTCTTT.

This clonotype was counted ten times or more. The chain couples TRBV12-3 or TRBV12-4 to TRBJ1-1, with D possibly being TRBD1 (5 bases). The CDR3 length is 15 residues. Trimming pared 3 bases from V and 4 bases from J, leaving 15 bases between. The CDR3 loop is CASSFDSIRGTEAFF. The CDR3 DNA follows: TGTGCCAGCAGTTTTGACTCCATAAGGGGCACTGAAGCTTTCTTT.

This clonotype was counted ten times or more. The chain combines TRBV20-1 with TRBJ2-1; 7 positions match TRBD2. The junction had 6 bases not matched to a gene; V was cut back by 0 bases and J by 1 base. Germline loops: CDR1 DFQATT, CDR2 SNEGSKA (reference sequence). CDR3 size: 16 residues. The CDR3 spells CSARDPRTSSYNEQFF. In DNA, the CDR3 is TGCAGTGCTAGAGATCCTAGGACTAGTTCCTACAATGAGCAGTTCTTC.

V gene TRBV12-3 or TRBV12-4 combines with J gene TRBJ2-7; 10 positions agree with TRBD1. The CDR3 has 15 amino acids. V shed 3 bases and J 2 bases; nucleotides not matched to a gene: 4. The CDR3, as DNA: TGTGCCAGCAGTTTCACGGGACAGGGGACCTACGAGCAGTACTTC. Protein: CASSFTGQGTYEQYF.

This clonotype appeared many times. The chain recombines TRBV10-1 with TRBJ2-2; 7 bases fit TRBD2. Trimming took 8 bases from V and 6 from J; bases not matched to a gene: 6. CDR3 length: 13 amino acids. Looked up from germline, CDR1 is WNHNN and CDR2 is SYGVQD (reference sequence). CDR3 DNA: TGCGCCAGCGGGACGGGAGGAGCCGGGGAGCTGTTTTTT. Amino acids: CASGTGGAGELFF.

This clonotype has a handful of counts. The chain combines TRBV11-1 with TRBJ2-5; TRBD2 matches at 11 bases. Trimming at V came to 0 bases and at J to 5 bases, leaving 8 bases not matched to a gene. The germline V gene encodes CDR1 SGHAT and CDR2 FQDESV (reference sequence). This CDR3 has 17 residues. Here the CDR3 DNA reads TGTGCCAGCAGCTTAGCGACTAGCGGGGAAGATGGGGAGACCCAGTACTTC. It specifies CASSLATSGEDGETQYF.

This clonotype was picked up a small number of times. This may be a read error: a much more frequent sequence differs by one nucleotide. This chain uses TRBV3-1 with TRBJ1-1; 9 bases align to TRBD1. V shed 1 base, J shed 6 bases, and the junction held 0 bases outside the gene matches. The CDR3 runs 13 residues. CDR1 and CDR2 (germline): LGHDT, YNNKEL (reference sequence). CDR3 loop: CASSQGQGAEAFF. DNA for the CDR3: TGTGCCAGCAGCCAAGGACAGGGGGCTGAAGCTTTCTTT.

This clonotype was observed many times. This sequence joins TRBV2 and TRBJ1-1, with 7 nucleotides matching TRBD1. J gave up 0 bases and V 3 bases, and 4 bases lay outside the gene matches. The length of the CDR3 is 15 residues. CDR1 is SNHLY, CDR2 FYNNEI, per germline. The CDR3 nucleotides are TGTGCCAGCAGTGAGGCGGGACAGCTGAACACTGAAGCTTTCTTT. The encoded protein is CASSEAGQLNTEAFF.

This clonotype was seen only a few times. V and J are TRBV27 and TRBJ2-3; 8 bases match TRBD2. J lost 0 bases, V lost 5 bases, and 7 bases had no gene match. Per the germline V gene, CDR1 is MNHEY and CDR2 is SMNVEV (reference sequence). CDR3 length equals 16 residues. The CDR3 reads CASSGFSGTSTDTQYF. The CDR3 coding sequence is TGTGCCAGCAGTGGATTTAGCGGGACTAGCACAGATACGCAGTATTTT.

This clonotype has ten or more counts. The rearrangement uses TRBV12-3 or TRBV12-4 and TRBJ2-5; D ambiguous. Trimming cost V 3 bases and J 5 bases, with 19 bases left between them. This CDR3 spans 16 amino acids. As DNA, the CDR3 is TGTGCCAGCAGTTTTTTCCCCCGGACGGCAGGCGAGACCCAGTACTTC. Translated: CASSFFPRTAGETQYF.

In its sample, this clonotype was seen many times. Here the CDR3 DNA reads TGTGCCAGCACCGAAATGACTAGCGGGAGGGGTGAGACCCAGTACTTC. Residues: CASTEMTSGRGETQYF. The chain has TRBV2 and TRBJ2-5; 14 bases line up with TRBD2. The CDR3 is made up of 16 amino acids. CDR1 and CDR2 (germline): SNHLY, FYNNEI. The trim removed 7 bases at V and 5 bases at J, leaving 9 bases unmatched.

Details on this clonotype: One end of the junction varies from germline; a read error may be responsible. The chain links TRBV7-2 to TRBJ2-2; D possibly corresponds to TRBD2 (5 bases). Germline CDR1 reads SGHTA; CDR2 reads FQGNSA. The CDR3 has 10 residues. CDR3 protein: CASSSGELLF. The DNA of the CDR3 is TGTGCCAGCAGCTCCGGGGAGCTGTTGTTT.

The sample holds many counts of this clonotype. The J gene is TRBJ1-1, the V gene TRBV12-3 or TRBV12-4, with TRBD1 matching 7 bases. The ends lost 6 bases at V and 5 bases at J; junction bases unmatched: 9. The CDR3 consists of 14 residues. The chain's CDR3 is CASSFIPGQTEAFF. CDR3 bases: TGTGCCAGCAGCTTTATTCCGGGACAGACTGAAGCTTTCTTT.

The V call is TRBV28, the J call TRBJ1-2; a possible D gene is TRBD1 (5 bases). The CDR3 covers 12 residues. CDR1 and CDR2 from the germline V gene are MDHEN and SYDVKM. V gave up 4 bases and J gave up 8 bases, with 11 bases separating them. This CDR3 is CASSSRRGGYTF. The CDR3 region has the DNA TGTGCCAGCAGTTCCCGCCGGGGGGGCTACACCTTC.

This clonotype was observed many times. V is TRBV6-1 and J is TRBJ1-5, with a tentative D call TRBD1 (5 bases). CDR1 is MNHNS and CDR2 is SASEGT in the germline V gene. The V end lost 0 bases, the J end lost 4 bases, and 10 bases lay between the germline ends. There are 15 residues in the CDR3. CDR3: CASSEAGGGNQPQHF. For the CDR3, the DNA is TGTGCCAGCAGTGAAGCTGGGGGGGGGAATCAGCCCCAGCATTTT.

This clonotype has at least ten counts. The chain couples TRBV20-1 to TRBJ1-2; weak D call: TRBD1 (6 bases). The CDR3 covers 12 residues. V was clipped by 5 bases and J by 3 bases, with 10 bases between them. Germline V gene lookup returns CDR1 DFQATT and CDR2 SNEGSKA (reference sequence). Here the CDR3 DNA reads TGCAGTGCTCTACAGGGAGACTATGGCTACACCTTC. The encoded protein is CSALQGDYGYTF.